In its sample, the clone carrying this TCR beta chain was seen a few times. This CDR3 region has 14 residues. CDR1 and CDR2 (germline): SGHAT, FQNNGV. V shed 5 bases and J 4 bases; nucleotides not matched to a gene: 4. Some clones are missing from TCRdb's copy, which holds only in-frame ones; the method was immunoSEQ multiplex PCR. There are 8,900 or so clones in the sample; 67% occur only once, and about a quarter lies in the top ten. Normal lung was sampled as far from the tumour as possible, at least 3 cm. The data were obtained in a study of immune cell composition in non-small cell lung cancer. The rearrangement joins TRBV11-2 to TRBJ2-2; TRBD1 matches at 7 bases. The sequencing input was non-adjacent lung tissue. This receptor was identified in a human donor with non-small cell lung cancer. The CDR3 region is CASSPTGITGELFF. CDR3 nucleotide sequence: TGTGCCAGCAGCCCGACAGGGATCACCGGGGAGCTGTTTTTT.